The present entry profiles one TCR beta chain with its context. Antigen: not known. The data were taken from a study of cytomegalovirus exposure and HLA in healthy donors. Findings and caveats of the study: The study found most TCR sequences rare, yet found some public TCRs in many donors.

Sequenced by immunoSEQ multiplex PCR; TCRdb stores in-frame clones only, minus some. The profile shows a few hundred thousand clones, around 90% of them singletons. In germline, CDR1 is MNHEY, CDR2 SMNVEV (reference sequence). Trimming cost V 3 bases and J 3 bases; bases outside gene matches: 1. The CDR3 is 13 amino acids. The chain carries TRBV27 and TRBJ2-7, with TRBD1 matching over 8 bases. The origin of this receptor is a man aged 25-45 years in good health and CMV-seronegative. The sequencing sample was made of PBMCs. Written as DNA, the CDR3 is TGTGCCAGCAGTTTGGGACAGGACTACGAGCAGTACTTC. This gives the protein CASSLGQDYEQYF.